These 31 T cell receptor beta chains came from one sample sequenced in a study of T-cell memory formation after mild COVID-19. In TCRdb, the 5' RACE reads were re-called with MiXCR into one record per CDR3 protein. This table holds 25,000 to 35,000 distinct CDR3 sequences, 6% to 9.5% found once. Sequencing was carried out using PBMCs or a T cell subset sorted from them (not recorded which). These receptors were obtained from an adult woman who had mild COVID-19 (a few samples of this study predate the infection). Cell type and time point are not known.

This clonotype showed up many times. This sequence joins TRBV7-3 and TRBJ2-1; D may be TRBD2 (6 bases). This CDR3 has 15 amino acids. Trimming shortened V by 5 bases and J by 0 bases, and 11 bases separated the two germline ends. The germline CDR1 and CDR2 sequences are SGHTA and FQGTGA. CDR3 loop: CASSGAGSSYNEQFF. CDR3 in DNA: TGTGCCAGCAGCGGCGCGGGGAGCTCCTACAATGAGCAGTTCTTC.

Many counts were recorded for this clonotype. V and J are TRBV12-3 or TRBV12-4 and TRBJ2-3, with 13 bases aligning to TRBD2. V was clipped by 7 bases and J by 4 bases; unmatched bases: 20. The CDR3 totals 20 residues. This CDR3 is CASTPGLGLAGVGVADTQYF. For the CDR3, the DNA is TGTGCCAGCACCCCTGGGTTAGGACTAGCGGGAGTGGGGGTCGCAGATACGCAGTATTTT.

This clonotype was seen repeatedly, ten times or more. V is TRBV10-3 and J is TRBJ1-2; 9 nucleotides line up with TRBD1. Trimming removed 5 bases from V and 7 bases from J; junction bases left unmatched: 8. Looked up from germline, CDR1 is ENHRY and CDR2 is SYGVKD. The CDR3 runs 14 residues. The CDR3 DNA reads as TGTGCCATCAGTTGGACAGGGGAGCTGTCTGGCTACACCTTC. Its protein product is CAISWTGELSGYTF.

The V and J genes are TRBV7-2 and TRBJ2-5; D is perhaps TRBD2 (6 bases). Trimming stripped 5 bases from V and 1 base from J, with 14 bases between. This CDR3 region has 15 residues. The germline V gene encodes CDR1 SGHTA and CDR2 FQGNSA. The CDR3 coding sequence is TGTGCCAGCAGCCCACCTGGGACTCTCCAAGAGACCCAGTACTTC. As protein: CASSPPGTLQETQYF.

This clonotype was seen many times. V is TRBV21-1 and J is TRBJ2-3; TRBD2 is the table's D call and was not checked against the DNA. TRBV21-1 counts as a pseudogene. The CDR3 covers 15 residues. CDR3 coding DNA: TGTGCCAGCAGGACGAGGGTGATCAGCACAGATACGCAGTATTTT. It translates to CASRTRVISTDTQYF.

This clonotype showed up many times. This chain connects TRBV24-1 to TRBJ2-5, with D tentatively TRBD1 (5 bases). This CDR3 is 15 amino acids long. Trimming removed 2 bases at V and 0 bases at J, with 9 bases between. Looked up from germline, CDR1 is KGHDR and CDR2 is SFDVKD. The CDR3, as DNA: TGTGCCACCAGTGATTATAGACAGTACCAAGAGACCCAGTACTTC. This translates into CATSDYRQYQETQYF.

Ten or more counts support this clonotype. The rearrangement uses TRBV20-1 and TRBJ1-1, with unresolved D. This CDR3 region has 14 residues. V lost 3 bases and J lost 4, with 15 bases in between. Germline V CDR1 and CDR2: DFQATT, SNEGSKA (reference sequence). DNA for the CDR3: TGCAGTGCTAGGCATGGGCTGTGGGGCACTGAAGCTTTCTTT. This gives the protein CSARHGLWGTEAFF.

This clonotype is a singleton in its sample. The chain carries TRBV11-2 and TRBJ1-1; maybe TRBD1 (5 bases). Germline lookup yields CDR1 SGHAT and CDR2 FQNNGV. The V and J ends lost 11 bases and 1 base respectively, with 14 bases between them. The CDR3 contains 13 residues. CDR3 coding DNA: TGTGCCGGCCGGGGAACAGGGAACACTGAAGCTTTCTTT. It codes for CAGRGTGNTEAFF.

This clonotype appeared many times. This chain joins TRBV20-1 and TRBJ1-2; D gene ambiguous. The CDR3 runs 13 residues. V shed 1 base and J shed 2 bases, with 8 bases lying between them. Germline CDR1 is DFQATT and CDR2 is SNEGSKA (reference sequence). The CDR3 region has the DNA TGCAGTGCTAGAGTAGGCCAGAACTATGGCTACACCTTC. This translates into CSARVGQNYGYTF.

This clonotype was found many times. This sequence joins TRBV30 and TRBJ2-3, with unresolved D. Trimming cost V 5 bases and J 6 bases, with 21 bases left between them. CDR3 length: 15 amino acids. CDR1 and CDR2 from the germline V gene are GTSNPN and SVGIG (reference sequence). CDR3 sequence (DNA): TGTGCCTGGCGCCCGAATAGGAGAAAGCGCGATACGCAGTATTTT. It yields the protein CAWRPNRRKRDTQYF.

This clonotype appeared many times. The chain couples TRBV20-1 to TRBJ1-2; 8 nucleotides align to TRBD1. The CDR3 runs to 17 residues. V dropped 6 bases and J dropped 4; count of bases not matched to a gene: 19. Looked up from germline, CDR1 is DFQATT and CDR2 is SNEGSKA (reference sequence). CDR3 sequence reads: CSARPAPSGGVGYGYTF. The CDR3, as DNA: TGCAGTGCGCGCCCCGCGCCCTCAGGGGGCGTCGGCTATGGCTACACCTTC.

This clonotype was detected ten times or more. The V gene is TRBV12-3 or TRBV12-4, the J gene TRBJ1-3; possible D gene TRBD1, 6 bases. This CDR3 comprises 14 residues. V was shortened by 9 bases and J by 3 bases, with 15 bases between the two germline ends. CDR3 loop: CASGVWGLGNTIYF. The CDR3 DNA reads TGTGCCAGTGGCGTGTGGGGGCTTGGAAACACCATATATTTT.

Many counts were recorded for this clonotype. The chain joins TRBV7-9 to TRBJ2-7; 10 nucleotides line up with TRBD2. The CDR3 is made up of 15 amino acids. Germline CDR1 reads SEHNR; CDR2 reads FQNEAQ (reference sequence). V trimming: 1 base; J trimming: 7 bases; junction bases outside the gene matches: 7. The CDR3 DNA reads TGTGCCAGCAGCTTAGGTTCTAGCGGGAGAGGGGAGCAGTACTTC. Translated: CASSLGSSGRGEQYF.

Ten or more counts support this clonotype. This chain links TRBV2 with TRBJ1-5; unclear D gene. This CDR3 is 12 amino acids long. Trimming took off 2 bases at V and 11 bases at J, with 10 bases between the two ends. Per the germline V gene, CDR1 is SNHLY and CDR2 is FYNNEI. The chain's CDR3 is CASSEQSRAQHF. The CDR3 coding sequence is TGTGCCAGCAGTGAACAAAGCCGGGCCCAGCATTTT. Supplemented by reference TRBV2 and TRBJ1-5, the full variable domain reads EPEVTQTPSHQVTQMGQEVILRCVPISNHLYFYWYRQILGQKVEFLVSFYNNEISEKSEIFDDQFSVERPDGSNFTLKIRSTKLEDSAMYFCASSEQSRAQHFGDGTRLSIL.

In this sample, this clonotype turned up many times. The chain's CDR3 is CATSDAGGLAYEQYF. CDR3 nucleotides: TGTGCCACCAGTGATGCGGGAGGGCTCGCCTACGAGCAGTACTTC. The V call is TRBV24-1, the J call TRBJ2-7; 9 nucleotides match TRBD2. This CDR3 is 15 amino acids long. Germline V gene data show CDR1 as KGHDR and CDR2 as SFDVKD. V shed 3 bases, J shed 2 bases, and the junction held 4 bases outside the gene matches.

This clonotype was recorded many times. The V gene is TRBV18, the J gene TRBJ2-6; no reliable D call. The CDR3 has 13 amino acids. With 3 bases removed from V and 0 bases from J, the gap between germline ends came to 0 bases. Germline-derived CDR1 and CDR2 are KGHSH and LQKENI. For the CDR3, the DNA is TGTGCCAGCTCACCCTCTGGGGCCAACGTCCTGACTTTC. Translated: CASSPSGANVLTF.

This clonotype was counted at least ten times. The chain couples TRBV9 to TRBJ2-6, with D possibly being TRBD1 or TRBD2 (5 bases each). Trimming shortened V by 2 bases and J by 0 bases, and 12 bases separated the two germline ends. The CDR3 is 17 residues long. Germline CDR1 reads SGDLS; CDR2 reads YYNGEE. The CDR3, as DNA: TGTGCCAGCAGCGTGAGGGGAACGGTCTCTGGGGCCAACGTCCTGACTTTC. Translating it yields CASSVRGTVSGANVLTF. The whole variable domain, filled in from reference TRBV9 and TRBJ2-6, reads DSGVTQTPKHLITATGQRVTLRCSPRSGDLSVYWYQQSLDQGLQFLIQYYNGEERAKGNILERFSAQQFPDLHSELNLSSLELGDSALYFCASSVRGTVSGANVLTFGAGSRLTVL.

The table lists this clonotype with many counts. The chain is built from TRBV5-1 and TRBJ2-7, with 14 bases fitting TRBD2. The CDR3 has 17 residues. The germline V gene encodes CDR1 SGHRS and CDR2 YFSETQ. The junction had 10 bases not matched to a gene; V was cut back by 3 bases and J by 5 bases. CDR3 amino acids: CASSWSQTSGRAHEQYF. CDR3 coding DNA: TGCGCCAGCAGCTGGAGCCAGACTAGCGGGAGGGCCCACGAGCAGTACTTC.

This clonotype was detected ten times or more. CDR3 region: CASSVQTGWTDTQYF. CDR3 DNA: TGTGCCAGCAGCGTACAGACAGGGTGGACAGATACGCAGTATTTT. The chain employs TRBV9 and TRBJ2-3; 7 bases map to TRBD1. Looked up from germline, CDR1 is SGDLS and CDR2 is YYNGEE. The CDR3 covers 15 residues. V lost 1 base, J lost 3 bases, and 5 bases stayed unmatched.

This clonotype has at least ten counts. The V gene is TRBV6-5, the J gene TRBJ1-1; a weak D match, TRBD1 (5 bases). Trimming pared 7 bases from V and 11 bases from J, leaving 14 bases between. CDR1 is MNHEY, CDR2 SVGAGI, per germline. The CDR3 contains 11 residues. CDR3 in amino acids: CASKKGSWAFF. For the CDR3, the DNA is TGTGCCAGCAAAAAGGGGTCATGGGCTTTCTTT.

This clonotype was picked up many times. CDR3 in amino acids: CASSLGRLNYNEQFF. CDR3 DNA: TGTGCCAGCAGCTTAGGGCGTTTAAACTACAATGAGCAGTTCTTC. This chain connects TRBV13 to TRBJ2-1; no definite D call. The V gene lost 0 bases and the J gene lost 3 bases, with 9 bases spanning the gap. The CDR3 runs 15 residues. CDR1 PRHDT and CDR2 FYEKMQ come from the germline V gene (reference sequence).

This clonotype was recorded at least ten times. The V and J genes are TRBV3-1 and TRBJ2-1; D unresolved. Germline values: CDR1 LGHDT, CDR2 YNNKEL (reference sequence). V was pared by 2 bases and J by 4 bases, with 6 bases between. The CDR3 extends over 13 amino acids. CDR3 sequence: CASSQTVYNEQFF. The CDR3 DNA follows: TGTGCCAGCAGCCAAACAGTTTACAATGAGCAGTTCTTC.

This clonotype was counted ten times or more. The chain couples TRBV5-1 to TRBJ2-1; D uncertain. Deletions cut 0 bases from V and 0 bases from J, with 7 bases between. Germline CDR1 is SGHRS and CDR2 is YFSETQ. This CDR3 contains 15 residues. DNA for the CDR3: TGCGCCAGCAGCTTGGACCCGGGCTCCTACAATGAGCAGTTCTTC. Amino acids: CASSLDPGSYNEQFF.

DNA for the CDR3: TGTGCCAGCAGCTTAACGGGGCCCGGGGATACGCAGTATTTT. Amino acid sequence: CASSLTGPGDTQYF. The gene calls are TRBV7-2 and TRBJ2-3; D is possibly TRBD1 or TRBD2 (5 bases each). CDR1 is SGHTA, CDR2 FQGNSA, per germline. CDR3 length: 14 amino acids. The V end lost 2 bases, the J end lost 6 bases, and 12 bases lay between the germline ends.

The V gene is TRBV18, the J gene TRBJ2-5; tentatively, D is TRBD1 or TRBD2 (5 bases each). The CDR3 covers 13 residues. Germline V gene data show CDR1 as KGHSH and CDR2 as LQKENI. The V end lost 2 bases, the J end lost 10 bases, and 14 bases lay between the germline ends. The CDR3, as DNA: TGTGCCAGCTCACCAACCCCGGGGCCGGGCCAGTACTTC. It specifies CASSPTPGPGQYF.

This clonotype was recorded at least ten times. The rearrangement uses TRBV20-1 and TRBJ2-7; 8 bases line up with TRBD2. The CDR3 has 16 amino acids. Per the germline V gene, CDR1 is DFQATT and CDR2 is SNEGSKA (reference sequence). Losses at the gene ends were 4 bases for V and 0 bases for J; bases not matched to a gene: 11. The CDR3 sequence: CSATDSGDVISYEQYF. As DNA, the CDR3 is TGCAGTGCTACTGATAGCGGGGACGTTATCTCCTACGAGCAGTACTTC.

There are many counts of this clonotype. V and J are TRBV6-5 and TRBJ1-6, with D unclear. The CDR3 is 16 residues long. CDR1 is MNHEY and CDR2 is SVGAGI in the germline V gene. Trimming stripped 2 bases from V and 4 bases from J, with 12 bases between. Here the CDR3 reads CASSYADAGYNSPLHF. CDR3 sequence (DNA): TGTGCCAGCAGTTACGCGGACGCCGGTTATAATTCACCCCTCCACTTT.

CDR3 protein: CASRLLAGPIEAYNEQFF. The DNA for the CDR3 is TGTGCAAGTCGCTTGTTAGCGGGCCCTATCGAGGCCTACAATGAGCAGTTCTTC. The genes are TRBV12-2 and TRBJ2-1; TRBD2 is the table's D call, not checked against the DNA. TRBV12-2 has pseudogene status. CDR3 length equals 18 residues.

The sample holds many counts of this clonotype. CDR3 sequence reads: CASSRTSGSLSYEQYF. Written as DNA, the CDR3 is TGTGCCAGCAGCCGGACTAGCGGCTCCCTATCCTACGAGCAGTACTTC. The gene calls are TRBV3-1 and TRBJ2-7, with 10 positions matching TRBD2. Germline V gene sequence: CDR1 LGHDT, CDR2 YNNKEL (reference sequence). The CDR3 runs 16 residues. The V segment lost 4 bases and the J segment 1 base; nucleotides outside the gene matches: 7.

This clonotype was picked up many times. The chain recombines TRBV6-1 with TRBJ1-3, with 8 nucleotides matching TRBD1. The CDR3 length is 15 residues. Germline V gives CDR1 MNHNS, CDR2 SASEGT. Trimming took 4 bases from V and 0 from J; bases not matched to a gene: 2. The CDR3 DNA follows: TGTGCCAGCAGTGCAGGGGGCGCCTCTGGAAACACCATATATTTT. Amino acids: CASSAGGASGNTIYF.

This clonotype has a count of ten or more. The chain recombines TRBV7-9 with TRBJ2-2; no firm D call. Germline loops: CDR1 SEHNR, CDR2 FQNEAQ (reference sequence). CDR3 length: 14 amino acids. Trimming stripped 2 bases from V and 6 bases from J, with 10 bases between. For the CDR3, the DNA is TGTGCCAGCAGCTTATTGTACGCCGCCGGGGAGCTGTTTTTT. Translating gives CASSLLYAAGELFF.